This T cell receptor (beta chain) comes out of a study of T-cell reconstitution after alpha-beta-depleted transplantation in children. Trimming left V 6 bases short and J 3 bases short, with 14 bases between. CDR1 is DFQATT, CDR2 SNEGSKA, per germline (reference sequence). This CDR3 has 13 residues. The library targeted TCRbeta and was prepared with unique molecular identifiers. A single record per CDR3 protein comes from TCRdb applying MiXCR to the PCR reads. The sample consists of about 540,000 distinct CDR3 sequences, around 18% of them appearing once. This clonotype has more than one count but fewer than ten.

Sequenced here: PBMCs from the stem cell graft donor, sampled from the stem cell graft. The TCR was taken from a human donor who donated a stem cell graft to a child with acute lymphoblastic leukemia. The chain links TRBV20-1 to TRBJ1-2, with D possibly being TRBD1 (5 bases). The CDR3: CSAERSRDYGYTF. CDR3 DNA sequence: TGCAGTGCCGAGAGAAGCAGGGACTATGGCTACACCTTC.